The T cell receptor (beta chain) described here comes from a study of blood T cells in healthy people across ages. General observations from the study: What prevented conclusive comparison of naive and antigen-experienced cells was that PBMCs were unsorted. Across the age range, TCR beta diversity per million T cells fell in a roughly linear way. Estimated diversity, derived from one million T cells, was regarded as an underestimate.

The second PCR ran roughly 6 to 11 cycles with a sample-barcoded 5' primer and J-beta primers. Each CDR3 protein gets one entry after TCRdb re-called the 5' RACE reads with MiXCR. The sample records hundreds of thousands of distinct CDR3 sequences, more than 20% being singletons. The CDR3 contains 16 residues. Deletions cut 3 bases from V and 2 bases from J, with 14 bases between. CDR1 and CDR2 from the germline V gene are LNHDA and SQIVND (reference sequence). This clonotype was recorded a few times. Its antigen is undetermined. These data also featured in a second study, about T cells of mothers and their children. From that second work: It was found that thymic selection shapes TCR recombination output similarly in related and unrelated pairs.

The rearrangement uses TRBV19 and TRBJ2-4; TRBD2 is a possible D gene (5 bases). The receptor was isolated from a boy aged 5-17 years in good health. Sequenced: blood. The chain's CDR3 is CASSILTGSSKNIQYF. The CDR3 DNA reads TGTGCCAGTAGTATCCTCACGGGGTCGTCCAAAAACATTCAGTACTTC.